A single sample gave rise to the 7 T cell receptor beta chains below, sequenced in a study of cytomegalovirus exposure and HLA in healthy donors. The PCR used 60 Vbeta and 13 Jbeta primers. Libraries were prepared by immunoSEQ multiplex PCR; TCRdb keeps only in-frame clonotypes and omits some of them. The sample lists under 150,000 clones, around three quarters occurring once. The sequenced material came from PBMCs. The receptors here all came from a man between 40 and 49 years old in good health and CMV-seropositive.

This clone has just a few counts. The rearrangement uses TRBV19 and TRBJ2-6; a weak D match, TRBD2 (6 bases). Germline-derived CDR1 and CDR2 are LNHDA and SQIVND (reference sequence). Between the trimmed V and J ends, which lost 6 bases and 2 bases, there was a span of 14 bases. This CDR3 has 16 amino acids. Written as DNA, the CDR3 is TGTGCCAGTAGCTCATCAGGGAGGACTGGGGCCAACGTCCTGACTTTC. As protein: CASSSSGRTGANVLTF.

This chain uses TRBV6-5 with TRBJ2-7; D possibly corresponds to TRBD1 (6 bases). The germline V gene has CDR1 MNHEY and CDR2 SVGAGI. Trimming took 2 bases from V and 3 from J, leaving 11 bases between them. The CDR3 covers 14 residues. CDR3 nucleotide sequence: TGTGCCAGCAGTTACGGCAGGGGTGACTACGAGCAGTACTTC. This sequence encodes CASSYGRGDYEQYF.

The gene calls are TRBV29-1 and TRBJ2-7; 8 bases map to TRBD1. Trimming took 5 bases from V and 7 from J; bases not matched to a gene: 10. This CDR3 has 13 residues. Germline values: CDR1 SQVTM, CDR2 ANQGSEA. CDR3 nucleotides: TGCAGCGTTTGCCCCCAGGGGGCGCGTGAGCAGTACTTC. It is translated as CSVCPQGAREQYF.

Written as DNA, the CDR3 is TGTGCCAGCAGCTTAGGCACAGGTCCGATCTATGGCTACACCTTC. It codes for CASSLGTGPIYGYTF. J is TRBJ1-2 and V is TRBV7-2; D is possibly TRBD1 (5 bases). Germline CDR1 and CDR2: SGHTA and FQGNSA. V lost 1 base and J 4 bases, leaving 13 bases between the germline ends. The CDR3 is 15 amino acids.

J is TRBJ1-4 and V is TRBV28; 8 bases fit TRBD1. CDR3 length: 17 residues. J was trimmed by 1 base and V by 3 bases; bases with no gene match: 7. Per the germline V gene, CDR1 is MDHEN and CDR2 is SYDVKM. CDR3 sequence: CASSFYAGTGTNEKLFF. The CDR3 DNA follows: TGTGCCAGCAGTTTCTATGCCGGGACAGGAACTAATGAAAAACTGTTTTTT.

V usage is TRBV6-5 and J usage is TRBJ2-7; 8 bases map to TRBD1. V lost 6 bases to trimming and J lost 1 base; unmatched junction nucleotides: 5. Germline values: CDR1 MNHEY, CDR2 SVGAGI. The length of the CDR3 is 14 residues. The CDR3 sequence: CASSPNRGSYEQYF. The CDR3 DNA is TGTGCCAGCAGCCCTAACAGGGGGTCCTACGAGCAGTACTTC.

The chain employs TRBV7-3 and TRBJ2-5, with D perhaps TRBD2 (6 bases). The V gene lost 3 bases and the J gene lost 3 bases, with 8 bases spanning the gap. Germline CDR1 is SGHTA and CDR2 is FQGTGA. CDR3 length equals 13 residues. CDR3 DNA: TGTGCCAGCAGCTTTCAGCGGGAAGAGACCCAGTACTTC. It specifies CASSFQREETQYF.